These T cell receptor beta chains were read from a single sample in a study of cytomegalovirus exposure and HLA in healthy donors. Assay used: immunoSEQ multiplex PCR; TCRdb lists only in-frame clones, some missing. The table shows roughly 200,000 clones, with roughly 87% occurring only once. Sample: PBMCs. These TCRs come from a boy younger than 10 in good health and CMV-seronegative. Each CDR3 is given with its conserved first and last residue. The order of the fields is D gene, V gene, J gene, clone size, CDR3 protein, CDR3 DNA. D genes are given only for firm matches. Where a row states a size, it is once, few, many or the class of an expanded clone; other rows omit it.

>-|TRBV28|TRBJ1-3|-
CASSLSGDRNTIYF
TGTGCCAGCTCCTTATCCGGGGATAGAAACACCATATATTTT
>-|TRBV21-1|TRBJ2-7|-
CASSKQGGGPYEQYF
TGTGCCAGCAGCAAACAGGGGGGTGGGCCCTACGAGCAGTACTTC
>-|TRBV28|TRBJ1-2|-
CASSVRTAFYGYTF
TGTGCCAGCAGTGTCCGGACAGCTTTCTATGGCTACACCTTC
>-|TRBV10-3|TRBJ2-3|-
CATQGAPLTDTQYF
TGTGCCACCCAGGGTGCCCCCTTAACAGATACGCAGTATTTT
>-|TRBV18|TRBJ2-5|once
CASSPPEGRETQYF
TGTGCCAGCTCACCACCGGAGGGGCGGGAGACCCAGTACTTC
>-|TRBV10-3|TRBJ1-2|few
CAISESDSYGYTF
TGTGCCATCAGTGAGTCGGACAGCTATGGCTACACCTTC
>-|TRBV10-3|TRBJ2-1|-
CAISVHPRQDSSYNEQFF
TGTGCCATCAGTGTTCACCCAAGACAGGATAGCTCCTACAATGAGCAGTTCTTC
>-|TRBV5-4|TRBJ2-7|-
CASSLDRSSYEQYF
TGTGCCAGCAGCTTGGACAGGTCCTCCTACGAGCAGTACTTC
>TRBD2|TRBV14|TRBJ2-5|-
CASSQGTSGRARETQYF
TGTGCCAGCAGCCAAGGGACTAGCGGGAGGGCCCGGGAGACCCAGTACTTC
>TRBD1|TRBV5-1|TRBJ1-1|once
CASSLGQGAVTEAFF
TGCGCCAGCAGCTTGGGGCAGGGGGCCGTCACTGAAGCTTTCTTT
>-|TRBV7-9|TRBJ2-7|few
CSSSYPGVAYEQYF
TGTTCCAGCAGTTATCCGGGAGTCGCTTACGAGCAGTACTTC
>-|TRBV9|TRBJ1-1|-
CASSVGGQGGTEAFF
TGTGCCAGCAGCGTAGGAGGTCAGGGAGGCACTGAAGCTTTCTTT
>-|TRBV28|TRBJ2-1|-
CASSFSTSGSSYNEQFF
TGTGCCAGCAGTTTCTCCACCTCGGGGAGCTCCTACAATGAGCAGTTCTTC
>-|TRBV23-1|TRBJ2-2|-
CASSPRSPRCTGELLF
TGCGCCAGCAGCCCCCGTTCGCCCCGTTGTACCGGGGAGCTGCTTTTT
>-|TRBV29-1|TRBJ2-3|-
CSVDVFQGDTQYF
TGCAGCGTTGATGTCTTTCAGGGAGATACGCAGTATTTT
>TRBD1|TRBV19|TRBJ1-5|-
CASSLTGGAGGNQPQHF
TGTGCCAGTAGTCTAACAGGGGGCGCGGGTGGCAATCAGCCCCAGCATTTT
>-|TRBV5-3|TRBJ2-2|-
CARSGKTLGRSGELFF
TGTGCCAGAAGCGGAAAAACGTTGGGGCGGAGCGGGGAGCTGTTTTTT
>-|TRBV7-2|TRBJ2-7|-
CASSSVSGGTYEQYF
TGTGCCAGCAGCTCCGTCTCCGGGGGAACCTACGAGCAGTACTTC
>-|TRBV28|TRBJ1-3|once
CASSDSVSGNTIYF
TGTGCCAGCAGTGATTCAGTCTCTGGAAACACCATATATTTT
>TRBD2|TRBV11-2|TRBJ2-7|-
CASSPKAGSDYEQYF
TGTGCCAGCAGCCCCAAAGCGGGATCCGACTACGAGCAGTACTTC
>-|TRBV30|TRBJ1-2|-
CACLRVNYGYTF
TGTGCCTGCCTGCGGGTTAACTATGGCTACACCTTC
>-|TRBV5-1|TRBJ2-7|-
CASSATGLRSYEQYF
TGCGCCAGCAGCGCGACAGGATTACGCTCCTACGAGCAGTACTTC
>-|TRBV13|TRBJ1-1|-
CASSPNLPTGNTEAFF
TGTGCCAGCAGCCCAAACCTTCCAACAGGGAACACTGAAGCTTTCTTT
>-|TRBV14|TRBJ1-1|few
CASSQVVPGDTEAFF
TGTGCCAGCAGCCAAGTGGTACCGGGTGACACTGAAGCTTTCTTT
>TRBD1|TRBV6-1|TRBJ2-7|-
CASSGRTGVMYEQYF
TGTGCCAGCAGTGGTAGGACAGGAGTCATGTACGAGCAGTACTTC
>TRBD1|TRBV5-6|TRBJ1-1|-
CASSLDRDTEAFF
TGTGCCAGCAGCCTCGACAGGGACACTGAAGCTTTCTTT
>TRBD1|TRBV28|TRBJ1-2|-
CASSPGTGDRGYGYTF
TGTGCCAGCAGCCCCGGGACAGGGGATCGAGGCTATGGCTACACCTTC
>TRBD1|TRBV7-6|TRBJ1-6|-
CASSLEGQGNSPLHF
TGTGCCAGCAGCTTAGAGGGACAGGGTAATTCACCCCTCCACTTT
>-|TRBV30|TRBJ1-4|-
CAWSANRVRTNEKLFF
TGTGCCTGGAGTGCGAACAGGGTGCGAACTAATGAAAAACTGTTTTTT
>-|TRBV7-9|TRBJ1-2|-
CASSPSNRGYTF
TGTGCCAGCTCCCCCTCTAACCGGGGCTACACCTTC
>TRBD2|TRBV30|TRBJ2-2|-
CAWKPGLVSNTGELFF
TGTGCCTGGAAGCCCGGACTAGTGTCTAACACCGGGGAGCTGTTTTTT
>TRBD2|TRBV18|TRBJ2-6|few
CASSPVIAGVSGANVLTF
TGTGCCAGCTCACCAGTGATAGCGGGAGTTTCTGGGGCCAACGTCCTGACTTTC
>-|TRBV30|TRBJ1-6|-
CAWSPRGGNSPLHF
TGTGCCTGGAGCCCCCGGGGGGGGAATTCACCCCTCCACTTT